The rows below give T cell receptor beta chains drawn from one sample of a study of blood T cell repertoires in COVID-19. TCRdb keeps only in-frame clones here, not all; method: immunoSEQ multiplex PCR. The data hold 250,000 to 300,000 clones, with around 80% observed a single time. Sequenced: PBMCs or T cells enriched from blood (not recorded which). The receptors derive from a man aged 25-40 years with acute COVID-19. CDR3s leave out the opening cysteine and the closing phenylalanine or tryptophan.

CDR3: ASSLDPDSGYT
V: TRBV7-9
length: 11
J: TRBJ1-2

CDR3: ASSTGTNSNQPQH
V: TRBV18
length: 13
J: TRBJ1-5

CDR3: ASSDSGRGDRNEQF
V: TRBV6-4
length: 14
J: TRBJ2-1

CDR3: ASSLEVQGGGYGYT
V: TRBV5-1
length: 14
J: TRBJ1-2

CDR3: ASSSQAQPQH
V: TRBV7-9
length: 10
J: TRBJ1-5

CDR3: ASSPVGLFNEQF
V: TRBV7-2
length: 12
J: TRBJ2-1

CDR3: ASSITGGDTGELF
V: TRBV19
length: 13
J: TRBJ2-2

CDR3: ASSPPSERGNTIY
V: TRBV18
length: 13
J: TRBJ1-3

CDR3: ASSLTGSSYNEQF
V: TRBV27
length: 13
J: TRBJ2-1

CDR3: ASSDAGGDSDNEQF
V: TRBV9
length: 14
J: TRBJ2-1

CDR3: ASSMAPAGVYNEQF
V: TRBV19
length: 14
J: TRBJ2-1

CDR3: ASSLKGGPGELF
V: TRBV7-3
length: 12
J: TRBJ2-2

CDR3: SARGDLEAF
V: TRBV20-1
length: 9
J: TRBJ1-1

CDR3: ASSPRWTGDNEQF
V: TRBV11-2
length: 13
J: TRBJ2-1

CDR3: ASSPLQGQGEAF
V: TRBV2
length: 12
J: TRBJ1-1